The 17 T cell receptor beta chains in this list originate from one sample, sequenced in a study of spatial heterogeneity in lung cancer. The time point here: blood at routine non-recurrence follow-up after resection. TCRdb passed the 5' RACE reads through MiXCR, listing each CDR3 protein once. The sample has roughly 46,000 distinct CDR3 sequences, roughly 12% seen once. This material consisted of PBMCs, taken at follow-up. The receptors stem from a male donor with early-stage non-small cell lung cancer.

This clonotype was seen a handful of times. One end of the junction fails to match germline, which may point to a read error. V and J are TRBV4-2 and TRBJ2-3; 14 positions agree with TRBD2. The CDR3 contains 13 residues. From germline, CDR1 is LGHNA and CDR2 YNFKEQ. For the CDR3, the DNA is TGTGCCAGCAGCCCGGGACTAGCGGGGGCCCAAGGTTTT. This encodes CASSPGLAGAQGF.

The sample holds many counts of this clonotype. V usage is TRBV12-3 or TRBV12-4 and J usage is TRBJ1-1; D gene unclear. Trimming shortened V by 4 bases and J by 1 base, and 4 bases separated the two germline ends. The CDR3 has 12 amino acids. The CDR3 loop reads CASSWSNTEAFF. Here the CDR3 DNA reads TGTGCCAGCAGTTGGTCGAACACTGAAGCTTTCTTT.

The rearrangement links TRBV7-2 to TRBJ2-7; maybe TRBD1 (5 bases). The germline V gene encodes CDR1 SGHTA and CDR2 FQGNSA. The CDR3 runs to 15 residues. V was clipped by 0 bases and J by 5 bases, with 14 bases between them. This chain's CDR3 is CASSLAGPGSHEQYF. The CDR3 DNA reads TGTGCCAGCAGCTTAGCGGGGCCAGGGTCCCACGAGCAGTACTTC.

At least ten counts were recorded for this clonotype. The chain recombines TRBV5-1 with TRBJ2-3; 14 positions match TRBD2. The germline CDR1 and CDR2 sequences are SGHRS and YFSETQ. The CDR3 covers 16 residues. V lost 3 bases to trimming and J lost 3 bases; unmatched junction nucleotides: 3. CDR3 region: CASSSGTSGRTDTQYF. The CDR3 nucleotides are TGCGCCAGCAGCTCCGGGACTAGCGGGAGAACAGATACGCAGTATTTT.

This CDR3 reads CSARGQANTGELFF. Here the CDR3 DNA reads TGCAGTGCTAGGGGACAAGCGAACACCGGGGAGCTGTTTTTT. The chain uses TRBV20-1 and TRBJ2-2, with TRBD1 as a possible D gene (6 bases). The CDR3 length is 14 residues. V lost 3 bases, J lost 0 bases, and 8 bases lay in between. Germline CDR1 and CDR2: DFQATT and SNEGSKA (reference sequence).

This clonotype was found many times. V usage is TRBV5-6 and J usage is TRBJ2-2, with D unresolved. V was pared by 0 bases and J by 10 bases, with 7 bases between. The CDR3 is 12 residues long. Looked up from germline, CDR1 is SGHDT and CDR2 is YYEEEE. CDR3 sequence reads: CASSLGVVELFF. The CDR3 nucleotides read TGTGCCAGCAGCTTGGGGGTGGTGGAGCTGTTTTTT. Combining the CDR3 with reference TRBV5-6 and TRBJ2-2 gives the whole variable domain DAGVTQSPTHLIKTRGQQVTLRCSPKSGHDTVSWYQQALGQGPQFIFQYYEEEERQRGNFPDRFSGHQFPNYSSELNVNALLLGDSALYLCASSLGVVELFFGEGSRLTVL.

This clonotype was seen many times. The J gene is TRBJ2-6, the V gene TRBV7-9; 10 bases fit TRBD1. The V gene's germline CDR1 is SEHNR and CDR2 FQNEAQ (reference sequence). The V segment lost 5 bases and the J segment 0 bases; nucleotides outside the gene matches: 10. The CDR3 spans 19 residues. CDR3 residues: CASSAPRDRGPSGANVLTF. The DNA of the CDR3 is TGTGCCAGCAGCGCCCCAAGGGACAGGGGCCCCTCTGGGGCCAACGTCCTGACTTTC. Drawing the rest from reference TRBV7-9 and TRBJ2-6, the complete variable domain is DTGVSQNPRHKITKRGQNVTFRCDPISEHNRLYWYRQTLGQGPEFLTYFQNEAQLEKSRLLSDRFSAERPKGSFSTLEIQRTEQGDSAMYLCASSAPRDRGPSGANVLTFGAGSRLTVL.

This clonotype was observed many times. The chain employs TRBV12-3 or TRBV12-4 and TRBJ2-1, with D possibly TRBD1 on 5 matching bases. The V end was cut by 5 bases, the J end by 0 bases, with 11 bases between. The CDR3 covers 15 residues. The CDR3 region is CASSRTPDSYNEQFF. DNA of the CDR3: TGTGCCAGCAGTAGGACACCAGACTCCTACAATGAGCAGTTCTTC.

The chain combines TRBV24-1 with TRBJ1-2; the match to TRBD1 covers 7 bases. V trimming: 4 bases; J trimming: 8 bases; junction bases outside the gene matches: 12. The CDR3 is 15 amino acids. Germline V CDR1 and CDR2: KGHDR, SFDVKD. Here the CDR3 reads CATSDPTTGLKGYTF. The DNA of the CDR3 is TGTGCCACCAGTGACCCCACGACAGGGTTGAAGGGCTACACCTTC.

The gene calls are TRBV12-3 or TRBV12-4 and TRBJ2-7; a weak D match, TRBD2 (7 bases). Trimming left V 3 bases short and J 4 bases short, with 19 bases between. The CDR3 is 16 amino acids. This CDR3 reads CASSFWGQRGVYEQYF. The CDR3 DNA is TGTGCCAGCAGTTTCTGGGGGCAGCGGGGAGTTTACGAGCAGTACTTC.

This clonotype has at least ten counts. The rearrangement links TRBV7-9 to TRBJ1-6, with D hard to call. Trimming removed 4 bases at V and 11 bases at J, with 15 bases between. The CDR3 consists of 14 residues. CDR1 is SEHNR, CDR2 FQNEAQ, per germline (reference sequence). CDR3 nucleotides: TGTGCCAGCAGCTCATCTCCGGACGGGGCACCCCTCCACTTT. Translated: CASSSSPDGAPLHF.

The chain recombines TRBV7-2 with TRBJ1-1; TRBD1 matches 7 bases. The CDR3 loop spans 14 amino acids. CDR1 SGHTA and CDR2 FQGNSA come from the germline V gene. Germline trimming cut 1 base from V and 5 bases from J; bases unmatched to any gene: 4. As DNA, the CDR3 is TGTGCCAGCAGCTTAGACAGGGGAGGAACTGAAGCTTTCTTT. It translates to CASSLDRGGTEAFF.

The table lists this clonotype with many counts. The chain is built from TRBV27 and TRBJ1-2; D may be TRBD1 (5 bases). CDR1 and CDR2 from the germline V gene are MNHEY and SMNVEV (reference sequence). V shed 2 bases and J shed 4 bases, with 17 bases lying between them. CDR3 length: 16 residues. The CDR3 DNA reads TGTGCCAGCAGTTTACTTGGTTTAGAGGGGAGCTATGGCTACACCTTC. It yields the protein CASSLLGLEGSYGYTF.

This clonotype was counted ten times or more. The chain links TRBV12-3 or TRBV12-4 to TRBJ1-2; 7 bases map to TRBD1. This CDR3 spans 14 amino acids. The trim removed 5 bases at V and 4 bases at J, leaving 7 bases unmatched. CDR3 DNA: TGTGCCAGCAGTCATTCAAACAGGGGCTATGGCTACACCTTC. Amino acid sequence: CASSHSNRGYGYTF.

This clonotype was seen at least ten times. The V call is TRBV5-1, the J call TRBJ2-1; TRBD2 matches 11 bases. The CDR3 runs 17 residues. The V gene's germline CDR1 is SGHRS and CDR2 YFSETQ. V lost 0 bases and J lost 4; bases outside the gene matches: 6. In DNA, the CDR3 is TGCGCCAGCAGCTTGGTAGCTAGCGGGGGGCCTTACAATGAGCAGTTCTTC. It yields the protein CASSLVASGGPYNEQFF.

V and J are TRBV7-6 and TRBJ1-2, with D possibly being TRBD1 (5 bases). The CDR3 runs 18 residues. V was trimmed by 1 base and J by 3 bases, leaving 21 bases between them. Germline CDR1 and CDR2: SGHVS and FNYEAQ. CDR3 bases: TGTGCCAGCAGCTTAGGCCTTGGTAGGCAGGGAAGGGACTATGGCTACACCTTC. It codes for CASSLGLGRQGRDYGYTF.

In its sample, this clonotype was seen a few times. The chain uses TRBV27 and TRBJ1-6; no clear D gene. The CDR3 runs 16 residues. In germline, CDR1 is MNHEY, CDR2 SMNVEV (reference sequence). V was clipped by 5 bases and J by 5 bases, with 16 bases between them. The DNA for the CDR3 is TGTGCCAGCAGTCCGCTGGGAACAGTCCATAATTCACCCCTCCACTTT. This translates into CASSPLGTVHNSPLHF.